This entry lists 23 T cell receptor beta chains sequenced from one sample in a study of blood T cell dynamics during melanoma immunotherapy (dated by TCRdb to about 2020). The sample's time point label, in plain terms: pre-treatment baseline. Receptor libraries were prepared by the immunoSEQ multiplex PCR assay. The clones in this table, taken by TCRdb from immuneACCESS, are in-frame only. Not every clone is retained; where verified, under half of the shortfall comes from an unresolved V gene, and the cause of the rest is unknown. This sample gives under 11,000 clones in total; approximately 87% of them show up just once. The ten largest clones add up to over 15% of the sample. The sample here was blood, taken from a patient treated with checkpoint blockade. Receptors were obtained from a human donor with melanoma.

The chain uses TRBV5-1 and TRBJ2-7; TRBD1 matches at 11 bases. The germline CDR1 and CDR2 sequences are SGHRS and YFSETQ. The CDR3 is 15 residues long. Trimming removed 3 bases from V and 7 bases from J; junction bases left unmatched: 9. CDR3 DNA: TGCGCCAGCAGCTCGGGGGACAGGGGGAATGAGGAGCAGTACTTC. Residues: CASSSGDRGNEEQYF.

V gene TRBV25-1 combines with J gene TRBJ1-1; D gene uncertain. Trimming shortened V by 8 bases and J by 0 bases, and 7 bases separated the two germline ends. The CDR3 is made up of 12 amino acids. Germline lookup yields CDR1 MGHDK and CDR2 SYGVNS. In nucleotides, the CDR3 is TGTGCCAGCGCGACGGTGAACACTGAAGCTTTCTTT. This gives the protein CASATVNTEAFF.

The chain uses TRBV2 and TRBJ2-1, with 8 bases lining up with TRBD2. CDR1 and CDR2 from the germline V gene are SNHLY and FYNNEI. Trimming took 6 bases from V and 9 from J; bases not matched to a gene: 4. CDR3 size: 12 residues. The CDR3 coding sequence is TGTGCCAGCAGACCCGGGGGGGCTGAGCAGTTCTTC. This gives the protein CASRPGGAEQFF. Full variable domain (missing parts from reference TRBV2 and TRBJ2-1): EPEVTQTPSHQVTQMGQEVILRCVPISNHLYFYWYRQILGQKVEFLVSFYNNEISEKSEIFDDQFSVERPDGSNFTLKIRSTKLEDSAMYFCASRPGGAEQFFGPGTRLTVL.

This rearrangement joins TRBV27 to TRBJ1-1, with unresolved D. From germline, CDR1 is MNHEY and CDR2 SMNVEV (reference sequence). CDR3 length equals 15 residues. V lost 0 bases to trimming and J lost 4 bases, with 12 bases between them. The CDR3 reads CASSLSGGLSTEAFF. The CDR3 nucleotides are TGTGCCAGCAGTTTATCCGGAGGTCTAAGCACTGAAGCTTTCTTT.

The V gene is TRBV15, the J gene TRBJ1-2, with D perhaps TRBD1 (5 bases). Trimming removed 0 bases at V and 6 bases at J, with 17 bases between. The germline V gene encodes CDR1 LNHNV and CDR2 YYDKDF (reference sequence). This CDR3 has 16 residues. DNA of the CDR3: TGTGCCACCAGCAGAGATCCGGGACGGGGAAGAGATGGCTACACCTTC. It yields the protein CATSRDPGRGRDGYTF.

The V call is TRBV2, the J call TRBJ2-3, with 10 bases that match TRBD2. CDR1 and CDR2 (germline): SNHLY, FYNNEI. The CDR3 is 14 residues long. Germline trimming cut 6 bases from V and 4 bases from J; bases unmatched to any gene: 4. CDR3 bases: TGTGCCAGCAGCCCCAGCGGGAGGGCAGATACGCAGTATTTT. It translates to CASSPSGRADTQYF.

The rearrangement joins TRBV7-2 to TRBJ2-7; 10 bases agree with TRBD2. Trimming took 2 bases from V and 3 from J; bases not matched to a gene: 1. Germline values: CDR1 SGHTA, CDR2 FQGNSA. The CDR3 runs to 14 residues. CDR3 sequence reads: CASSLSSGSYEQYF. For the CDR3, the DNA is TGTGCCAGCAGCTTATCTAGCGGGAGCTACGAGCAGTACTTC.

The chain's CDR3 is CASSEMGTASSYEQYF. The CDR3 nucleotides are TGTGCCAGCAGTGAAATGGGGACGGCGAGCTCCTACGAGCAGTACTTC. This chain joins TRBV6-1 and TRBJ2-7, with D perhaps being TRBD1 or TRBD2 (5 bases each). Germline CDR1 reads MNHNS; CDR2 reads SASEGT. V was pared by 2 bases and J by 0 bases, with 14 bases between. The CDR3 runs to 16 residues.

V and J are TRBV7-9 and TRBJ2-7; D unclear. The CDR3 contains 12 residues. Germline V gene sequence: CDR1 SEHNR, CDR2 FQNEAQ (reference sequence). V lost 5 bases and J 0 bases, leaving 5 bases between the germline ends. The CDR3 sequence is CASSPSSYEQYF. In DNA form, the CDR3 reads TGTGCCAGCAGCCCAAGCTCCTACGAGCAGTACTTC.

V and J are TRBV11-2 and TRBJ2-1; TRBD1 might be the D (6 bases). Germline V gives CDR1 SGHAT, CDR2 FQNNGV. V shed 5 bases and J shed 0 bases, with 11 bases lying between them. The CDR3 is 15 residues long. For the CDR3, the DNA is TGTGCCAGCAGCCTCGACAGGAGCTCCTACAATGAGCAGTTCTTC. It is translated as CASSLDRSSYNEQFF.

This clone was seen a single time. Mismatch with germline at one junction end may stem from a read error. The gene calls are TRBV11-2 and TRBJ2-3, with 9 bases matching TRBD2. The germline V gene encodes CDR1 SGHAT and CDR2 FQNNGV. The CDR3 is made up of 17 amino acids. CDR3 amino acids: CASSQEEGLALTDTQYF. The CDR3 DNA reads TGCGCCAGCAGCCAAGAAGAAGGACTAGCGCTCACAGATACGCAGTATTTT.

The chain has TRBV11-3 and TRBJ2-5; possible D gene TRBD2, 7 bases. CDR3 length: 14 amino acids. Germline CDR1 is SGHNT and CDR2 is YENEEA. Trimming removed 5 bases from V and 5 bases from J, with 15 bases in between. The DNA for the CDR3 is TGTGCCAGCAGCCCGAGGGGGGGCCCGGAGACCCAGTACTTC. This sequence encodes CASSPRGGPETQYF.

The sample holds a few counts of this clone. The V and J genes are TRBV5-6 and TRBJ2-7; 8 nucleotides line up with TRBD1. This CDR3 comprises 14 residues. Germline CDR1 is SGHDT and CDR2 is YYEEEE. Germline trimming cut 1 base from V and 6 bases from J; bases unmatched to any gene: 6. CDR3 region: CASSLPSTGVEQYV. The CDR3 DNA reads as TGTGCCAGCAGCTTGCCCTCGACAGGGGTCGAGCAGTACGTC.

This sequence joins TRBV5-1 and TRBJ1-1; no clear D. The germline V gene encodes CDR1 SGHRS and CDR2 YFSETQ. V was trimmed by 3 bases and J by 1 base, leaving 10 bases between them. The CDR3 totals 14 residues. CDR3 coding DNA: TGCGCCAGCAGCTCCTGGACGGAGAACACTGAAGCTTTCTTT. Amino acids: CASSSWTENTEAFF.

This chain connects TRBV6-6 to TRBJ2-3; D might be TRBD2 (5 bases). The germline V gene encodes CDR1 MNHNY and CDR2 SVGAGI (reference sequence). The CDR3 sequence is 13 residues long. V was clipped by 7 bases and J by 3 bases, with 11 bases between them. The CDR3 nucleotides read TGTGCCAGCAACAACTGGGAGACAGATACGCAGTATTTT. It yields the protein CASNNWETDTQYF.

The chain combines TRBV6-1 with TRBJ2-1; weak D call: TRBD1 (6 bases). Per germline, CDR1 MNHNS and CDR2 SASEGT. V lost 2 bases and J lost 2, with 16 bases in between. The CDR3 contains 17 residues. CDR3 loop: CASSELWGQTTYNEQFF. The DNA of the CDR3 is TGTGCCAGCAGTGAACTCTGGGGGCAAACAACCTACAATGAGCAGTTCTTC.

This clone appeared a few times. CDR3 in amino acids: CASSFGQGGGYTF. CDR3 nucleotides: TGCGCCAGCAGCTTCGGACAGGGAGGTGGCTACACCTTC. The chain joins TRBV4-3 to TRBJ1-2; 8 bases agree with TRBD1. The ends lost 5 bases at V and 7 bases at J; junction bases unmatched: 6. CDR3 length equals 13 residues. Germline lookup yields CDR1 LGHNA and CDR2 YSLEER.

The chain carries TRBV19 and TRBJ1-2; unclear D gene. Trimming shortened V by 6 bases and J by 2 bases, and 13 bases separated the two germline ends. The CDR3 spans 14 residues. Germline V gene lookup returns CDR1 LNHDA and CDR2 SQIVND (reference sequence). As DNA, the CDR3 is TGTGCCAGTAGCCGGGAGGTGGGAAACTATGGCTACACCTTC. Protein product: CASSREVGNYGYTF.

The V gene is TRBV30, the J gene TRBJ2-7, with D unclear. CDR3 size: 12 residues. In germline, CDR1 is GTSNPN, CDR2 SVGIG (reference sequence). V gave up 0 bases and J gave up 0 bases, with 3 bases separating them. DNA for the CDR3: TGTGCCTGGAGTGTATCCTCCTACGAGCAGTACTTC. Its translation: CAWSVSSYEQYF.

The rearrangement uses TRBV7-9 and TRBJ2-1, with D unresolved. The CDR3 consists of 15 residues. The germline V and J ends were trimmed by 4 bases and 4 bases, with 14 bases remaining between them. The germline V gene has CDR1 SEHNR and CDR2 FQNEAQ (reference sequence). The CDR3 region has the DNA TGTGCCAGCAGCTCCCTATTAATGGGTTACAATGAGCAGTTCTTC. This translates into CASSSLLMGYNEQFF. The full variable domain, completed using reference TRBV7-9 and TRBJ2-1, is DTGVSQNPRHKITKRGQNVTFRCDPISEHNRLYWYRQTLGQGPEFLTYFQNEAQLEKSRLLSDRFSAERPKGSFSTLEIQRTEQGDSAMYLCASSSLLMGYNEQFFGPGTRLTVL.

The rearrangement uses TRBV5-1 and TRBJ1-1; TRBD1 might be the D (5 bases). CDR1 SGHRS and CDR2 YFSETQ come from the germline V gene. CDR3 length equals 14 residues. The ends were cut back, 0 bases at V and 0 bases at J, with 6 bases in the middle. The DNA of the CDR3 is TGCGCCAGCAGCTTGGAGACAGTGAACACTGAAGCTTTCTTT. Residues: CASSLETVNTEAFF.

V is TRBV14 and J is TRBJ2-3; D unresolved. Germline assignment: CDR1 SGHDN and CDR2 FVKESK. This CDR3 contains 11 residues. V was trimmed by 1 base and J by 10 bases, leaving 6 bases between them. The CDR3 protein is CASSQGIAQYF. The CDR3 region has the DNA TGTGCCAGCAGCCAAGGTATCGCGCAGTATTTT. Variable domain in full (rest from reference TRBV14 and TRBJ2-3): EAGVTQFPSHSVIEKGQTVTLRCDPISGHDNLYWYRRVMGKEIKFLLHFVKESKQDESGMPNNRFLAERTGGTYSTLKVQPAELEDSGVYFCASSQGIAQYFGPGTRLTVL.

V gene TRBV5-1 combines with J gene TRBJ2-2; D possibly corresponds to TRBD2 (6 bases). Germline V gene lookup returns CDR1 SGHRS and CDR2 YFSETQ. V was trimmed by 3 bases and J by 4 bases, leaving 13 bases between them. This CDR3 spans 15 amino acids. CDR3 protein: CASSWILEGTGELFF. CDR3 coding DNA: TGCGCCAGCAGCTGGATACTGGAGGGCACCGGGGAGCTGTTTTTT.